A single sample is the source of the 7 T cell receptor beta chains below, sequenced in a study of T cells in localized non-small cell lung cancer. Assay used: immunoSEQ multiplex PCR; TCRdb lists only in-frame clones, some missing. The sample carries some 54,000 clones, 80% recorded once. Here the sequenced sample was PBMCs, taken before any cancer treatment. Source of these receptors: a woman aged 40-70 years with stage II lung adenocarcinoma.

The chain has TRBV28 and TRBJ2-7; D ambiguous. CDR1 and CDR2 (germline): MDHEN, SYDVKM. Trimming removed 4 bases at V and 3 bases at J, with 7 bases between. The CDR3 spans 12 residues. The CDR3 reads CASSSNFYEQYF. The CDR3 coding sequence is TGTGCCAGCAGTTCTAACTTCTACGAGCAGTACTTC.

V gene TRBV10-3 combines with J gene TRBJ2-2, with D hard to call. Germline lookup yields CDR1 ENHRY and CDR2 SYGVKD. Trimming left V 2 bases short and J 9 bases short, with 10 bases between. The CDR3 has 13 amino acids. CDR3 in amino acids: CAISEGLIRELFF. The CDR3 DNA reads as TGTGCCATCAGTGAGGGATTAATCCGGGAGCTGTTTTTT.

The chain joins TRBV19 to TRBJ1-6; 7 bases agree with TRBD1. Germline V gene data show CDR1 as LNHDA and CDR2 as SQIVND (reference sequence). The length of the CDR3 is 14 residues. Trimming cost V 3 bases and J 11 bases; bases outside gene matches: 7. Written as DNA, the CDR3 is TGTGCCAGTAGTATCGGAGGGGGCTCGGCACCCCTCCACTTT. Translation gives CASSIGGGSAPLHF.

This clone was picked up a small number of times. J is TRBJ1-2 and V is TRBV4-2; tentative D call: TRBD1 (5 bases). In germline, CDR1 is LGHNA, CDR2 YNFKEQ. Trimming took off 0 bases at V and 3 bases at J, with 11 bases between the two ends. This CDR3 spans 15 amino acids. This chain's CDR3 is CASSQDRQTDYGYTF. CDR3 nucleotide sequence: TGTGCCAGCAGCCAAGATCGACAGACGGACTATGGCTACACCTTC.

The chain links TRBV15 to TRBJ2-2, with a possible D match to TRBD2 (6 bases). The CDR3 is 16 amino acids. Germline V gives CDR1 LNHNV, CDR2 YYDKDF (reference sequence). Deletions cut 1 base from V and 0 bases from J, with 9 bases between. The chain's CDR3 is CATSRVRGTNTGELFF. The CDR3 region has the DNA TGTGCCACCAGCAGAGTTCGCGGGACGAACACCGGGGAGCTGTTTTTT.

In its sample, this clone was seen a few times. The chain couples TRBV6-5 to TRBJ2-3; no clear D. CDR1 and CDR2 from the germline V gene are MNHEY and SVGAGI. CDR3 length: 13 amino acids. V lost 6 bases and J lost 1, with 8 bases in between. The chain's CDR3 is CASSHPGTDTQYF. CDR3 sequence (DNA): TGTGCCAGCAGCCACCCGGGCACAGATACGCAGTATTTT.

The CDR3, as DNA: TGTGCCAGCAGCCCAGGGGGCCTTACCTACGAGCAGTACTTC. Amino acid sequence: CASSPGGLTYEQYF. The gene calls are TRBV5-4 and TRBJ2-7; 8 positions agree with TRBD1. The V and J ends lost 4 bases and 2 bases, in that order; junction bases with no gene match: 5. Germline lookup yields CDR1 SGHNT and CDR2 YYREEE (reference sequence). This CDR3 region has 14 residues.